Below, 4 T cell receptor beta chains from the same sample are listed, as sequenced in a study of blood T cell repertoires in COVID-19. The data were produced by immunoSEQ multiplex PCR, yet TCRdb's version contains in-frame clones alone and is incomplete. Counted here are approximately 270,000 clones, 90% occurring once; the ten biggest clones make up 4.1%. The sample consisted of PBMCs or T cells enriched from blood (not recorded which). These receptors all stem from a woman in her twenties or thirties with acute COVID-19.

The CDR3 reads CASSLLGQDNEQFF. The CDR3 bases are TGTGCCAGCAGTCTTCTAGGACAGGACAATGAGCAGTTCTTC. The gene calls are TRBV4-2 and TRBJ2-1; 7 bases are shared with TRBD1. The V segment lost 6 bases and the J segment 5 bases; nucleotides outside the gene matches: 7. The CDR3 is made up of 14 amino acids. Germline values: CDR1 LGHNA, CDR2 YNFKEQ.

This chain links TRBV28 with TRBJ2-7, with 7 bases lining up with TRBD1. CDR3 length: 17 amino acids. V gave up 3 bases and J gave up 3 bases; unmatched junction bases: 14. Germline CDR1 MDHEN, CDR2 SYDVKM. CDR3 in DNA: TGTGCCAGCAGTTTGAGCTTCCCCGGGACAGCCCTCTACGAGCAGTACTTC. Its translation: CASSLSFPGTALYEQYF.

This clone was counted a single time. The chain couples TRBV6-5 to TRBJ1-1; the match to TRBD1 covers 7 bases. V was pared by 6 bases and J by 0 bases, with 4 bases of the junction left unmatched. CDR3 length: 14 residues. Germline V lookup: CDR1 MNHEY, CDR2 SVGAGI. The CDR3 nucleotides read TGTGCCAGCAGCTCACAGGGGTTGAACACTGAAGCTTTCTTT. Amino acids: CASSSQGLNTEAFF.

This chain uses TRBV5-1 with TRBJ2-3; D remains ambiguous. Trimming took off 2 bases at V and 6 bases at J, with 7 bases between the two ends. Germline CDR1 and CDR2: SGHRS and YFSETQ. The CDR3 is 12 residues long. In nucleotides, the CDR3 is TGCGCCAGCAGCTTTACCCGGGATACGCAGTATTTT. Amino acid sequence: CASSFTRDTQYF.